Listed here are 14 T cell receptor beta chains from one sample, sequenced in a study of early T cells in non-severe SARS-CoV-2 infection. TCRdb itself ran the 5' RACE reads through MiXCR, one entry per CDR3 protein. Of tens of thousands of distinct CDR3 sequences listed, about 16% are singletons. Sequenced sample: whole blood. All receptors come from an adult who was a healthcare worker with PCR-confirmed SARS-CoV-2 infection or an uninfected control (not recorded which).

This clonotype was seen only a few times. The CDR3 nucleotides are TGTGCCAGTAGTATCCGCCTCGGAGGGAACGAGCAGTACTTC. It is translated as CASSIRLGGNEQYF. The V call is TRBV19, the J call TRBJ2-7; maybe TRBD2 (6 bases). Germline V gene sequence: CDR1 LNHDA, CDR2 SQIVND (reference sequence). This CDR3 is 14 amino acids long. V dropped 3 bases and J dropped 5 bases, with 14 bases sitting between them.

This clonotype has ten or more counts. The chain couples TRBV18 to TRBJ1-4; 7 positions agree with TRBD1. With 0 bases clipped from V and 8 bases from J, the junction kept 6 bases outside the gene matches. CDR1 is KGHSH and CDR2 is LQKENI in the germline V gene. The CDR3 runs to 15 residues. In nucleotides, the CDR3 is TGTGCCAGCTCACCACCGGGACAGCGGGTAGAAAAACTGTTTTTT. As protein: CASSPPGQRVEKLFF.

This clonotype occurred a few times. The rearrangement links TRBV20-1 to TRBJ2-1; 9 bases are shared with TRBD2. The CDR3 is made up of 13 amino acids. Germline CDR1 reads DFQATT; CDR2 reads SNEGSKA (reference sequence). Trimming cost V 6 bases and J 8 bases; bases outside gene matches: 8. The CDR3 bases are TGCAGTGCCGAAGTAGGGACTAGCTATGAGCAGTTCTTC. Protein: CSAEVGTSYEQFF.

This chain connects TRBV29-1 to TRBJ2-1, with D possibly matching TRBD2 (6 bases). CDR1 is SQVTM and CDR2 is ANQGSEA in the germline V gene. The CDR3 runs to 14 residues. V was shortened by 1 base and J by 11 bases, with 18 bases between the two germline ends. In DNA, the CDR3 is TGCAGCGTTGAAGCCCGGGAGTCTACAATGAAGCAGTTCTTC. It codes for CSVEARESTMKQFF.

The chain couples TRBV28 to TRBJ2-1; D is unclear. The V gene's germline CDR1 is MDHEN and CDR2 SYDVKM. This CDR3 spans 15 amino acids. V lost 0 bases to trimming and J lost 8 bases, with 14 bases between them. CDR3 residues: CASSLWERASDEQFF. For the CDR3, the DNA is TGTGCCAGCAGTTTATGGGAGAGAGCGAGCGATGAGCAGTTCTTC.

This clonotype was found a few times. The chain uses TRBV5-1 and TRBJ2-5; tentative D call: TRBD2 (5 bases). Per germline, CDR1 SGHRS and CDR2 YFSETQ. V was shortened by 4 bases and J by 2 bases, with 9 bases between the two germline ends. CDR3 length: 13 amino acids. Here the CDR3 DNA reads TGCGCCAGCAGCCCGCTAGCTCAAGAGACCCAGTACTTC. Its protein product is CASSPLAQETQYF.

This chain uses TRBV29-1 with TRBJ2-3; TRBD1 aligns across 10 bases. This CDR3 spans 13 amino acids. Looked up from germline, CDR1 is SQVTM and CDR2 is ANQGSEA. V lost 7 bases to trimming and J lost 3 bases; unmatched junction nucleotides: 4. In DNA form, the CDR3 reads TGCAGCGGGGGGACAGGGGTAACAGATACGCAGTATTTT. Translation gives CSGGTGVTDTQYF.

The V and J genes are TRBV4-1 and TRBJ2-5; tentative D call: TRBD2 (6 bases). CDR3 size: 13 residues. Germline CDR1 reads MGHRA; CDR2 reads YSYEKL. V was cut by 3 bases and J by 4 bases, with 9 bases left in between. CDR3 nucleotide sequence: TGCGCCAGCAGCCAGGGGGGAAGAGAGACCCAGTACTTC. It translates to CASSQGGRETQYF.

V gene TRBV29-1 combines with J gene TRBJ2-1; the D call may be TRBD1 or TRBD2 (5 bases each). V was clipped by 6 bases and J by 15 bases, with 15 bases between them. Germline lookup yields CDR1 SQVTM and CDR2 ANQGSEA. This CDR3 is built from 10 residues. This CDR3 is CSVTDTGAFF. CDR3 in DNA: TGCAGCGTGACAGACACCGGGGCGTTCTTC.

The V call is TRBV29-1, the J call TRBJ1-6, with 9 nucleotides matching TRBD1. J was trimmed by 7 bases and V by 7 bases; bases with no gene match: 8. Looked up from germline, CDR1 is SQVTM and CDR2 is ANQGSEA. This CDR3 has 14 residues. CDR3 sequence: CSAQQGASNSPLHF. The CDR3 DNA is TGCAGCGCTCAACAGGGGGCGAGCAATTCACCCCTCCACTTT.

This rearrangement joins TRBV29-1 to TRBJ2-6; 9 nucleotides match TRBD1. Germline V gene lookup returns CDR1 SQVTM and CDR2 ANQGSEA. V trimming: 5 bases; J trimming: 2 bases; junction bases outside the gene matches: 10. The CDR3 sequence is 17 residues long. The CDR3 DNA is TGCAGCGTTTCCGACCGGGACAGGGCGACTGGGGCCAACGTCCTGACTTTC. The encoded protein is CSVSDRDRATGANVLTF.

The chain carries TRBV6-6 and TRBJ2-2, with D unresolved. V lost 2 bases to trimming and J lost 3 bases, with 13 bases between them. Germline V CDR1 and CDR2: MNHNY, SVGAGI (reference sequence). This CDR3 spans 16 amino acids. The DNA for the CDR3 is TGTGCCAGCAGTTACGTCTGGCAGACTCACACCGGGGAGCTGTTTTTT. This encodes CASSYVWQTHTGELFF.

This clonotype showed up many times. The genes are TRBV20-1 and TRBJ2-1; 9 nucleotides match TRBD2. The junction had 10 bases not matched to a gene; V was cut back by 6 bases and J by 7 bases. CDR3 size: 14 residues. CDR1 and CDR2 from the germline V gene are DFQATT and SNEGSKA (reference sequence). CDR3 amino acids: CSAGASGTGNEQFF. The CDR3 coding sequence is TGCAGTGCAGGGGCTAGCGGGACGGGGAATGAGCAGTTCTTC.

The gene calls are TRBV29-1 and TRBJ1-5, with 10 bases matching TRBD1. Germline CDR1 reads SQVTM; CDR2 reads ANQGSEA. CDR3 length: 12 residues. J gave up 6 bases and V 4 bases, and 0 bases lay outside the gene matches. CDR3: CSVGDRGQPQHF. CDR3 bases: TGCAGCGTTGGGGACAGGGGTCAGCCCCAGCATTTT.